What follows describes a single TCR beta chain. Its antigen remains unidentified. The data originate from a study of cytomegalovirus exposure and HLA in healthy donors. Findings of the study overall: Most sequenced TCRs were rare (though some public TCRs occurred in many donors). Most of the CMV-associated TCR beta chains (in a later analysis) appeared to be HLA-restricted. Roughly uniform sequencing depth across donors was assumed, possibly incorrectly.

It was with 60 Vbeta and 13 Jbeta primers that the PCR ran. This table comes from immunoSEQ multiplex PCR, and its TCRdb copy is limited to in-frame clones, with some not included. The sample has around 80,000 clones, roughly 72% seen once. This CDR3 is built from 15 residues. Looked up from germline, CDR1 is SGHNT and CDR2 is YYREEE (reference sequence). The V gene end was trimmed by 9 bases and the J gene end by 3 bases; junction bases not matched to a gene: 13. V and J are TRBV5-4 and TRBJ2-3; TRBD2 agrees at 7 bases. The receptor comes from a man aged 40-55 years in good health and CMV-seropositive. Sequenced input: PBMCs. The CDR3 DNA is TGTGCCATCCGGGGCGCTAGCGGAGCAACAGATACGCAGTATTTT. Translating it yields CAIRGASGATDTQYF.